This T cell receptor (beta chain) derives from a study of T cells in Graves' hyperthyroidism and ophthalmopathy. Background on the study: Upon initial diagnosis and before any treatment, peripheral blood was collected. Regarding the study as a whole: Before onset, ophthalmopathy was predicted by the model a median approximately 6.6 months earlier. Most clonotypes expanded in the thyroid (above 0.001) were also present in blood. Stable hyperthyroidism and ophthalmopathy were separated using 13 V-J signatures.

Amplification yielded TCR beta CDR3 regions, with RNA transcripts as the source. TCR CDR3 regions were first amplified by RT-PCR with HTBI primers. TCRdb recomputed calls from the multiplex PCR reads with MiXCR, one row per CDR3 protein. In the table there are around 190,000 distinct CDR3 sequences, 15% to 20% of which are singletons. Germline CDR1 is DFQATT and CDR2 is SNEGSKA (reference sequence). The CDR3 loop spans 14 amino acids. Trimming took off 2 bases at V and 0 bases at J, with 8 bases between the two ends. There are many counts of this clonotype. What it binds is unknown. This TCR came from a woman between 50 and 59 years old with Graves' hyperthyroidism. The chain has TRBV20-1 and TRBJ1-5; the D is unclear. Material for sequencing was blood. CDR3 loop: CSARNENSNQPQHF. The CDR3 bases are TGCAGTGCTAGAAACGAGAATAGCAATCAGCCCCAGCATTTT.